The 32 T cell receptor beta chains below all came from one sample that was sequenced in a study of Ad26.COV2.S vaccination and SARS-CoV-2 variants (dated by TCRdb to about 2021). Library preparation used the immunoSEQ multiplex PCR assay. TCRdb took this table from immuneACCESS and kept in-frame rearrangements with V and J called. Such tables lack part of the clones; where checked against another copy, unresolved V genes explain under half of the gap, and the rest is unexplained. For this sample there are approximately 250,000 clones; 70% to 90% appear just once. The ten largest clones capture about 2.8% of the sample. Interpreted using the paper, the treatment or condition label stands for: around 19 received Ad26.COV2.S at low or high dose, single or two shots; several received placebo; per-sample allocation not given. For vaccine and placebo recipients, repertoires were sequenced using samples collected on day 63 after the first injection.

This material consisted of peripheral blood, taken in a trial of Ad26.COV2.S vaccine versus placebo. All receptors come from a person between 18 and 59 years old who received the Ad26.COV2.S COVID-19 vaccine or a placebo.

The chain uses TRBV5-6 and TRBJ2-2; 7 nucleotides line up with TRBD1. The J segment lost 3 bases and the V segment lost 1 base, leaving 6 bases of the junction unmatched. The length of the CDR3 is 16 residues. Germline V gene lookup returns CDR1 SGHDT and CDR2 YYEEEE. CDR3 sequence: CASSLYAQGDTGELFF. The CDR3 DNA follows: TGTGCCAGCAGCTTGTATGCCCAGGGGGACACCGGGGAGCTGTTTTTT.

The gene calls are TRBV5-5 and TRBJ1-2; 10 positions match TRBD1. CDR1 is SGHKS, CDR2 YYEKEE, per germline (reference sequence). The V and J ends lost 4 bases and 5 bases, in that order; junction bases with no gene match: 2. CDR3 length equals 13 residues. This CDR3 reads CASSQGQGYGYTF. The CDR3 DNA reads TGTGCCAGCAGCCAGGGACAGGGGTATGGCTACACCTTC.

V and J are TRBV18 and TRBJ1-3, with D perhaps TRBD1 (5 bases). This CDR3 spans 15 amino acids. Germline V gives CDR1 KGHSH, CDR2 LQKENI. The germline V and J ends were trimmed by 6 bases and 0 bases, with 12 bases remaining between them. CDR3 protein: CASSLTETSGNTIYF. CDR3 nucleotides: TGTGCCAGCTCCTTGACAGAAACCTCTGGAAACACCATATATTTT. Combining the CDR3 with reference TRBV18 and TRBJ1-3 gives the whole variable domain NAGVMQNPRHLVRRRGQEARLRCSPMKGHSHVYWYRQLPEEGLKFMVYLQKENIIDESGMPKERFSAEFPKEGPSILRIQQVVRGDSAAYFCASSLTETSGNTIYFGEGSWLTVV.

V is TRBV7-3 and J is TRBJ2-3; TRBD2 matches at 10 bases. This CDR3 is built from 14 residues. V was pared by 2 bases and J by 11 bases, with 7 bases of the junction left unmatched. Germline V gene lookup returns CDR1 SGHTA and CDR2 FQGTGA. Written as DNA, the CDR3 is TGTGCCAGCAGCTTAGCAGGACTAGCGGAAGAGCAGTATTTT. The encoded protein is CASSLAGLAEEQYF. Supplemented by reference TRBV7-3 and TRBJ2-3, the full variable domain reads GAGVSQTPSNKVTEKGKYVELRCDPISGHTALYWYRQSLGQGPEFLIYFQGTGAADDSGLPNDRFFAVRPEGSVSTLKIQRTERGDSAVYLCASSLAGLAEEQYFGPGTRLTVL.

The chain couples TRBV19 to TRBJ1-1; D not resolved. Trimming took 3 bases from V and 0 from J, leaving 11 bases between them. Germline V lookup: CDR1 LNHDA, CDR2 SQIVND (reference sequence). This CDR3 region has 15 residues. CDR3 amino acids: CASSMKGNMNTEAFF. DNA of the CDR3: TGTGCCAGTAGTATGAAGGGCAACATGAACACTGAAGCTTTCTTT.

The chain links TRBV9 to TRBJ2-2; D might be TRBD2 (7 bases). The V gene's germline CDR1 is SGDLS and CDR2 YYNGEE. The CDR3 is made up of 16 amino acids. Trimming removed 4 bases from V and 3 bases from J, with 16 bases in between. The CDR3 bases are TGTGCCAGCAGCTCGAGGGGGGGCGGATACACCGGGGAGCTGTTTTTT. Amino acid sequence: CASSSRGGGYTGELFF.

The V gene is TRBV7-2, the J gene TRBJ2-1; unclear D gene. The germline V gene encodes CDR1 SGHTA and CDR2 FQGNSA. Trimming took 0 bases from V and 8 from J, leaving 8 bases between them. The CDR3 loop spans 13 amino acids. The CDR3: CASSLARLYEQFF. The DNA of the CDR3 is TGTGCCAGCAGCTTAGCCCGACTCTATGAGCAGTTCTTC.

J is TRBJ1-1 and V is TRBV16; 9 nucleotides match TRBD1. The CDR3 is 20 residues long. Germline trimming cut 0 bases from V and 6 bases from J; bases unmatched to any gene: 20. Germline V CDR1 and CDR2: KGHSY, FQNENV. CDR3 bases: TGTGCCAGCAGCCAATCCCAAGGAGGACAGGGGATTGGTTTTAGAGCTGAAGCTTTCTTT. Residues: CASSQSQGGQGIGFRAEAFF.

The CDR3 DNA reads as TGTGCCAGCAGCAAGGACTATTCCGAGACCCAGTACTTC. This codes for CASSKDYSETQYF. The V call is TRBV11-2, the J call TRBJ2-5, with D perhaps TRBD2 (6 bases). Looked up from germline, CDR1 is SGHAT and CDR2 is FQNNGV. The germline V and J ends were trimmed by 5 bases and 5 bases, with 12 bases remaining between them. This CDR3 has 13 amino acids.

This rearrangement joins TRBV4-2 to TRBJ2-3; D unresolved. The germline V gene has CDR1 LGHNA and CDR2 YNFKEQ. There are 13 residues in the CDR3. The ends were cut back, 0 bases at V and 4 bases at J, with 5 bases in the middle. The CDR3 region is CASSQDSADTQYF. In DNA form, the CDR3 reads TGTGCCAGCAGCCAAGATTCGGCAGATACGCAGTATTTT.

This CDR3 reads CASSLTSGGLPPDTQYF. DNA of the CDR3: TGTGCCAGCAGCTTAACGTCAGGAGGCCTGCCGCCAGATACGCAGTATTTT. The genes are TRBV7-3 and TRBJ2-3; possibly TRBD2 for D (5 bases). Germline lookup yields CDR1 SGHTA and CDR2 FQGTGA. The CDR3 has 17 residues. V was pared by 0 bases and J by 4 bases, with 17 bases between.

The V and J genes are TRBV5-6 and TRBJ1-2, with D unresolved. V shed 4 bases and J shed 0 bases, with 10 bases lying between them. Germline-derived CDR1 and CDR2 are SGHDT and YYEEEE. This CDR3 region has 14 residues. The CDR3 DNA sequence: TGTGCCAGCAGCCGGCGGGGAGCTAACTATGGCTACACCTTC. It specifies CASSRRGANYGYTF.

This rearrangement joins TRBV6-6 to TRBJ1-6; maybe TRBD1 (6 bases). Germline lookup yields CDR1 MNHNY and CDR2 SVGAGI (reference sequence). Trimming removed 2 bases at V and 7 bases at J, with 15 bases between. CDR3 length: 16 residues. The CDR3 sequence: CASSYTGGQGNSPLHF. CDR3 sequence (DNA): TGTGCCAGCAGTTACACCGGGGGGCAAGGGAATTCACCCCTCCACTTT.

In DNA form, the CDR3 reads TGTGCCACCAGCAGACCCGACAGAAGCTATGGCTACACCTTC. Protein sequence: CATSRPDRSYGYTF. The chain employs TRBV15 and TRBJ1-2; the D gene is possibly TRBD1 (5 bases). CDR3 length: 14 amino acids. Germline CDR1 reads LNHNV; CDR2 reads YYDKDF (reference sequence). Between the trimmed V and J ends, which lost 2 bases and 4 bases, there was a span of 11 bases.

J is TRBJ1-1 and V is TRBV9; 7 bases line up with TRBD1. Germline V gene data show CDR1 as SGDLS and CDR2 as YYNGEE. This CDR3 region has 13 residues. Unmatched junction bases numbered 4, after V lost 4 bases and J lost 4 bases. For the CDR3, the DNA is TGTGCCAGCAGCTTCAGACAGGGCACTGAAGCTTTCTTT. It yields the protein CASSFRQGTEAFF. The full variable domain, its missing parts supplied by reference TRBV9 and TRBJ1-1, is DSGVTQTPKHLITATGQRVTLRCSPRSGDLSVYWYQQSLDQGLQFLIQYYNGEERAKGNILERFSAQQFPDLHSELNLSSLELGDSALYFCASSFRQGTEAFFGQGTRLTVV.

Only a few counts were recorded for this clone. The chain combines TRBV7-2 with TRBJ2-3; D uncertain. Germline values: CDR1 SGHTA, CDR2 FQGNSA. Trimming removed 5 bases at V and 6 bases at J, with 9 bases between. The CDR3 sequence is 12 residues long. The CDR3 loop reads CASSAYGDTQYF. The CDR3 coding sequence is TGTGCCAGCAGCGCCTACGGGGATACGCAGTATTTT.

Remarks on this clone: The limits of the CDR3 on the DNA are not certain, so only TCRdb's listed CDR3 is given. The chain uses TRBV25-1 and TRBJ2-1. The CDR3 has 16 amino acids, counting both end residues. CDR1 is MGHDK and CDR2 is SYGVNS in the germline V gene. CDR3 amino acids: CASSTSGAFSYNEQFF.

The chain couples TRBV11-2 to TRBJ1-1; D gene unclear. Germline-derived CDR1 and CDR2 are SGHAT and FQNNGV. This CDR3 comprises 12 residues. V gave up 5 bases and J gave up 5 bases, with 9 bases separating them. CDR3 region: CASSRWTTEAFF. The CDR3 bases are TGTGCCAGCAGCCGCTGGACGACTGAAGCTTTCTTT.

This rearrangement joins TRBV5-4 to TRBJ1-4, with TRBD1 identical over 10 bases. Trimming took 0 bases from V and 0 from J; bases not matched to a gene: 2. Germline CDR1 reads SGHNT; CDR2 reads YYREEE (reference sequence). The CDR3 has 17 amino acids. CDR3 sequence reads: CASSLAGQGATNEKLFF. As DNA, the CDR3 is TGTGCCAGCAGCTTGGCCGGACAGGGGGCAACTAATGAAAAACTGTTTTTT.

The rearrangement joins TRBV7-3 to TRBJ2-5, with 9 bases fitting TRBD2. Germline-derived CDR1 and CDR2 are SGHTA and FQGTGA. The CDR3 extends over 15 amino acids. V lost 5 bases to trimming and J lost 5 bases; unmatched junction nucleotides: 9. The CDR3 loop is CASSPSGAGGETQYF. The CDR3 DNA reads TGTGCCAGCAGCCCAAGCGGCGCGGGAGGGGAGACCCAGTACTTC.

The CDR3 DNA sequence: TGTGCCTGGAGCGATCGACAGAGACTAACCTACGAGCAGTACTTC. Translated, it gives CAWSDRQRLTYEQYF. J is TRBJ2-7 and V is TRBV30, with D perhaps given as TRBD1 or TRBD2 (5 bases each). The V end lost 3 bases, the J end lost 2 bases, and 17 bases lay between the germline ends. The CDR3 contains 15 residues. Germline CDR1 GTSNPN, CDR2 SVGIG (reference sequence).

The rearrangement uses TRBV5-5 and TRBJ2-5; D may match TRBD1 or TRBD2 (5 bases each). Germline V gene sequence: CDR1 SGHKS, CDR2 YYEKEE (reference sequence). Trimming stripped 2 bases from V and 4 bases from J, with 15 bases between. The CDR3 totals 15 residues. CDR3 nucleotides: TGTGCCAGCAGCTTCGTGTCGGGGCCGGGAGAGACCCAGTACTTC. This sequence encodes CASSFVSGPGETQYF. The whole variable domain, remainder taken from reference TRBV5-5 and TRBJ2-5, is DAGVTQSPTHLIKTRGQQVTLRCSPISGHKSVSWYQQVLGQGPQFIFQYYEKEERGRGNFPDRFSARQFPNYSSELNVNALLLGDSALYLCASSFVSGPGETQYFGPGTRLLVL.

This chain connects TRBV6-1 to TRBJ1-6, with D possibly TRBD1 on 5 matching bases. The CDR3 sequence is 15 residues long. Trimming shortened V by 2 bases and J by 9 bases, and 14 bases separated the two germline ends. Per germline, CDR1 MNHNS and CDR2 SASEGT. CDR3 nucleotide sequence: TGTGCCAGCAGTGAATCAGCAGGGTCGGGTTCACCCCTCCACTTT. Translating gives CASSESAGSGSPLHF.

The V call is TRBV5-4, the J call TRBJ1-4; D uncertain. Germline V gene lookup returns CDR1 SGHNT and CDR2 YYREEE (reference sequence). V gave up 0 bases and J gave up 7 bases, with 16 bases separating them. The CDR3 runs 16 residues. The CDR3 region is CASSLAGSRAGEKLFF. The CDR3 region has the DNA TGTGCCAGCAGCTTGGCCGGTTCGAGGGCGGGTGAAAAACTGTTTTTT. The whole variable domain, remainder taken from reference TRBV5-4 and TRBJ1-4, is ETGVTQSPTHLIKTRGQQVTLRCSSQSGHNTVSWYQQALGQGPQFIFQYYREEENGRGNFPPRFSGLQFPNYSSELNVNALELDDSALYLCASSLAGSRAGEKLFFGSGTQLSVL.

The rearrangement links TRBV6-2 or TRBV6-3 to TRBJ2-7; D is unclear. The CDR3 is 14 residues long. V lost 6 bases to trimming and J lost 0 bases, with 12 bases between them. Per the germline V gene, CDR1 is MNHEY and CDR2 is SVGEGT. In DNA form, the CDR3 reads TGTGCCAGCAGCCGTCCGTGGCCCTCCTACGAGCAGTACGTC. Its translation: CASSRPWPSYEQYV.

The chain combines TRBV6-5 with TRBJ2-7; D is ambiguous. The germline gives CDR1 MNHEY, CDR2 SVGAGI. Trimming removed 2 bases from V and 5 bases from J, with 13 bases in between. The CDR3 totals 14 residues. The CDR3 region is CASSYGLAVDEQYF. The DNA of the CDR3 is TGTGCCAGCAGTTACGGTCTGGCTGTGGACGAGCAGTACTTC.

V usage is TRBV7-2 and J usage is TRBJ2-7; maybe TRBD2 (5 bases). V gave up 5 bases and J gave up 3 bases, with 8 bases separating them. Germline lookup yields CDR1 SGHTA and CDR2 FQGNSA. CDR3 size: 12 residues. The CDR3 DNA is TGTGCCAGCAGCAGGACTGGCTACGAGCAGTACTTC. Translation gives CASSRTGYEQYF.

The chain combines TRBV3-1 (or the pseudogene TRBV3-2) with TRBJ1-4; the match to TRBD1 covers 7 bases. The J segment lost 5 bases and the V segment lost 1 base, leaving 4 bases of the junction unmatched. CDR3 size: 15 residues. Germline lookup yields CDR1 LGHDT and CDR2 YNNKEL (reference sequence). CDR3 in amino acids: CASSQGGQPNEKLFF. Here the CDR3 DNA reads TGTGCCAGCAGCCAAGGGGGACAGCCAAATGAAAAACTGTTTTTT.

The genes are TRBV4-3 and TRBJ1-2; 7 bases agree with TRBD1. J lost 3 bases, V lost 0 bases, and 7 bases had no gene match. Looked up from germline, CDR1 is LGHNA and CDR2 is YSLEER. The CDR3 spans 16 residues. Here the CDR3 DNA reads TGCGCCAGCAGCCAAGATCGGGGAGGGGGCGACTATGGCTACACCTTC. This translates into CASSQDRGGGDYGYTF.

The chain uses TRBV3-1 (or the pseudogene TRBV3-2) and TRBJ2-4, with 8 bases lining up with TRBD2. Germline CDR1 LGHDT, CDR2 YNNKEL (reference sequence). With V trimmed by 6 bases and J by 6 bases, 7 bases remained unmatched. The CDR3 length is 14 residues. This CDR3 is CASSSGGGGNIQYF. The CDR3 nucleotides read TGTGCCAGCAGTTCGGGAGGGGGAGGAAACATTCAGTACTTC.

This clone was observed many times. CDR3 region: CASRDRAPEAFF. CDR3 DNA sequence: TGTGCCAGCAGGGACAGGGCCCCTGAAGCTTTCTTT. The chain couples TRBV7-9 to TRBJ1-1; 8 bases fit TRBD1. Germline V gene data show CDR1 as SEHNR and CDR2 as FQNEAQ (reference sequence). The CDR3 is 12 amino acids. Trimming cost V 6 bases and J 6 bases; bases outside gene matches: 3.

The rearrangement links TRBV15 to TRBJ1-1; 8 nucleotides align to TRBD1. Germline CDR1 is LNHNV and CDR2 is YYDKDF (reference sequence). Losses at the gene ends were 11 bases for V and 4 bases for J; bases not matched to a gene: 15. The CDR3 is made up of 15 amino acids. The CDR3 bases are TGTGCCGTTAAGGGACAGGCCCAAAGAGGCACTGAAGCTTTCTTT. Translation: CAVKGQAQRGTEAFF.